Listed below are T cell receptor beta chains from one sample, sequenced in a study of blood T cell repertoires in COVID-19. The repertoire was sequenced with immunoSEQ multiplex PCR; TCRdb's copy has only in-frame clones and lacks some. The table records some 190,000 clones, roughly 85% of them present only once. Sequenced input: peripheral blood. The receptors shown here come from a woman aged 80 or over with acute or convalescent COVID-19. Both conserved end residues are part of each CDR3. The order of the fields is J gene, D gene, V gene, clone size, CDR3 protein, CDR3 DNA. The D gene is left open where the match is weak. Where a row states a size, it is once, few, many or the class of an expanded clone; other rows omit it.

>TRBJ1-1|TRBD1|TRBV20-1|.
CSASRDRGLEAFF
TGCAGTGCTAGTAGGGACAGGGGGCTGGAAGCTTTCTTT
>TRBJ1-4|TRBD1|TRBV6-1|few
CASSERRQGATNEKLFF
TGTGCCAGCAGTGAACGCCGACAGGGTGCAACTAATGAAAAACTGTTTTTT
>TRBJ2-5|TRBD1|TRBV6-5|few
CASSTDRGETQYF
TGTGCCAGCAGCACGGACAGGGGGGAGACCCAGTACTTC
>TRBJ1-1|TRBD1|TRBV28|once
CASSKGQTNTEAFF
TGTGCCAGCAGTAAGGGACAGACGAACACTGAAGCTTTCTTT
>TRBJ2-3|TRBD2|TRBV5-1|.
CASSLEPAGSTDTQYF
TGCGCCAGCAGCTTGGAGCCAGCGGGAAGCACAGATACGCAGTATTTT
>TRBJ2-1|.|TRBV5-1|.
CASSLDREVGNEQFF
TGCGCCAGCAGCCTAGACAGGGAGGTAGGAAATGAGCAGTTCTTC
>TRBJ1-4|TRBD1|TRBV28|.
CASSFGPSGTENEKLFF
TGTGCCAGCAGTTTTGGACCCTCCGGGACAGAGAATGAAAAACTGTTTTTT
>TRBJ1-1|TRBD1|TRBV3-1/TRBV3-2|.
CASSKLRTGEDDTEAFF
TGTGCCAGCAGCAAACTCCGGACAGGGGAGGATGACACTGAAGCTTTCTTT
>TRBJ1-6|.|TRBV24-1|.
CATSADSDNSPLHF
TGTGCCACCAGTGCAGACAGCGATAATTCACCCCTCCACTTT
>TRBJ2-2|.|TRBV11-3|.
CASSLYSTANTGELFF
TGTGCCAGCAGCTTGTATTCGACAGCGAACACCGGGGAGCTGTTTTTT
>TRBJ2-7|TRBD2|TRBV11-2|few
CASSQWTSGMGGEQYF
TGTGCCAGCAGCCAATGGACTAGCGGGATGGGGGGCGAGCAGTACTTC
>TRBJ2-5|TRBD2|TRBV14|.
CASSQDPAGEPRETQYF
TGTGCCAGCAGCCAAGATCCAGCGGGAGAGCCGAGGGAGACCCAGTACTTC
>TRBJ2-7|TRBD1|TRBV10-3|once
CAILGTGGYEQYF
TGTGCCATCCTCGGGACAGGGGGCTACGAGCAGTACTTC
>TRBJ2-5|TRBD1|TRBV6-2/TRBV6-3|.
CASGRTGTETQYF
TGTGCCAGCGGCCGGACAGGGACAGAGACCCAGTACTTC
>TRBJ2-1|TRBD2|TRBV4-3|.
CASSPHPGLANEQFF
TGCGCCAGCAGCCCGCACCCGGGACTAGCCAATGAGCAGTTCTTC
>TRBJ2-1|.|TRBV7-7|.
CASSPTGFGSYNEQFF
TGTGCTAGCAGCCCCACGGGATTTGGCTCCTACAATGAGCAGTTCTTC
>TRBJ2-7|TRBD1|TRBV10-3|.
CAITGGASYEQYF
TGTGCCATAACAGGGGGCGCATCCTACGAGCAGTACTTC
>TRBJ1-4|.|TRBV11-1|.
CASSLGRGNEKLFF
TGTGCCAGCAGCCTCGGACGGGGAAATGAAAAACTGTTTTTT
>TRBJ2-7|TRBD2|TRBV7-9|.
CATPAGPASSYEQYF
TGTGCCACTCCAGCGGGACCTGCTAGCTCCTACGAGCAGTACTTC
>TRBJ1-5|.|TRBV6-2/TRBV6-3|.
CASSTPRTLGQPQHF
TGTGCCAGCAGTACACCCCGGACACTCGGCCAGCCCCAGCATTTT
>TRBJ2-7|.|TRBV5-1|.
CASSSRGLEQYF
TGCGCCAGCAGCTCAAGGGGTTTGGAGCAGTACTTC
>TRBJ2-7|.|TRBV3-1/TRBV3-2|.
CASSGRGRVALAYEQYF
TGTGCCAGCAGCGGGAGGGGGAGGGTAGCGTTAGCGTACGAGCAGTACTTC
>TRBJ1-6|.|TRBV4-3|.
CASRQTDRSSYNSPLHF
TGCGCCAGCAGACAAACCGACCGGAGCTCCTATAATTCACCCCTCCACTTT
>TRBJ2-3|TRBD2|TRBV7-8|.
CASSRDYDTQYF
TGTGCCAGCAGCCGGGACTACGATACGCAGTATTTT
>TRBJ2-2|.|TRBV7-6|.
CASSLPLGGGELFF
TGTGCCAGCAGCTTGCCTTTGGGGGGCGGGGAGCTGTTTTTT
>TRBJ1-6|.|TRBV7-8|once
CASSLVLSSYNSPLHF
TGTGCCAGCAGCTTAGTCTTGAGCTCCTATAATTCACCCCTCCACTTT
>TRBJ2-1|.|TRBV5-1|.
CASSPQGPYNEQFF
TGCGCCAGCAGCCCGCAGGGGCCTTACAATGAGCAGTTCTTC
>TRBJ2-1|.|TRBV24-1|.
CATSSSDGSSYNEQFF
TGTGCCACCAGTTCAAGCGACGGGAGCTCCTACAATGAGCAGTTCTTC
>TRBJ1-2|.|TRBV7-6|.
CASSLAAGANYGYTF
TGTGCCAGCAGCTTAGCGGCAGGGGCTAACTATGGCTACACCTTC
>TRBJ2-1|.|TRBV29-1|few
CSALEDSYNEQFF
TGCAGCGCCTTGGAGGACTCCTACAATGAGCAGTTCTTC
>TRBJ2-1|.|TRBV7-9|.
CASRSDLGGTYNEQFF
TGTGCCAGCAGGTCCGACCTAGGAGGGACCTACAATGAGCAGTTCTTC
>TRBJ2-5|TRBD2|TRBV29-1|once
CSVRSGETQYF
TGCAGCGTTCGTAGCGGGGAGACCCAGTACTTC
>TRBJ1-2|.|TRBV12-2|.
CAPRGPGRGGYTF
TGTGCCCCTAGGGGGCCAGGAAGGGGTGGCTACACCTTC
>TRBJ2-7|TRBD1|TRBV5-1|.
CASSTQGARSSYEQYF
TGCGCCAGCAGCACCCAGGGGGCTAGGAGCTCCTACGAGCAGTACTTC
>TRBJ2-7|TRBD2|TRBV19|.
CASGRLAGVIDEQYF
TGTGCCAGTGGACGACTAGCGGGAGTCATCGACGAGCAGTACTTC
>TRBJ2-7|TRBD2|TRBV3-1/TRBV3-2|.
CANQLAAAYEQYF
TGTGCCAACCAACTAGCGGCAGCCTACGAGCAGTACTTC
>TRBJ1-1|TRBD1|TRBV18|once
CASSRIDRGLTEAFF
TGTGCCAGCTCAAGGATTGACAGGGGGCTCACTGAAGCTTTCTTT
>TRBJ2-5|TRBD1|TRBV7-9|.
CASSPSTGVETQYF
TGTGCCAGCAGCCCCTCGACAGGGGTGGAGACCCAGTACTTC
>TRBJ1-5|.|TRBV28|.
CASSPRGPQHF
TGTGCCAGCAGTCCGCGAGGGCCCCAGCATTTT
>TRBJ1-2|.|TRBV27|few
CASSSPTASNYGYTF
TGTGCCAGCAGTTCTCCGACAGCGTCTAACTATGGCTACACCTTC
>TRBJ1-4|.|TRBV10-3|.
CAISEAAEKLFF
TGTGCCATCAGTGAGGCGGCCGAAAAACTGTTTTTT
>TRBJ1-2|.|TRBV15|.
CATSRDTSRRAGDGYTF
TGTGCCACCAGCAGAGACACTAGTCGTAGGGCCGGAGATGGCTACACCTTC
>TRBJ1-5|.|TRBV30|.
CAWSADSNQHF
TGTGCCTGGAGTGCAGACAGCAACCAGCATTTT
>TRBJ1-3|.|TRBV24-1|once
CATSVGNTIYF
TGTGCCACCAGTGTAGGAAACACCATATATTTT
>TRBJ2-3|TRBD2|TRBV18|once
CASSPSRLAGDTQYF
TGTGCCAGCTCACCCTCGAGACTAGCGGGAGATACGCAGTATTTT
>TRBJ1-3|.|TRBV5-1|.
CASSLVGDPSGNTIYF
TGCGCCAGCAGCTTGGTGGGAGACCCCTCTGGAAACACCATATATTTT
>TRBJ2-5|TRBD2|TRBV7-2|.
CASSFWASGEGTQYF
TGTGCCAGCAGCTTTTGGGCTAGCGGGGAGGGAACCCAGTACTTC
>TRBJ2-2|TRBD1|TRBV5-1|.
CASSFRTGGHTGELFF
TGCGCCAGCAGCTTTAGGACAGGGGGCCACACCGGGGAGCTGTTTTTT
>TRBJ1-1|TRBD1|TRBV4-3|.
CASSQEARGYTEAFF
TGCGCCAGCAGCCAAGAGGCCAGGGGGTACACTGAAGCTTTCTTT